This T cell receptor (beta chain) was observed in a study of regulatory T cells in long-lasting Graves disease. General observations from the study: Persistent cases of Graves' showed reduced TCR diversity relative to newly diagnosed patients.

This clonotype was recorded at least ten times. The antigen is undetermined. Trimming cost V 5 bases and J 3 bases; bases outside gene matches: 11. Germline V gene data show CDR1 as MNHEY and CDR2 as SMNVEV (reference sequence). This CDR3 is 16 amino acids long. According to the study, TCR beta libraries were built with iRepertoire HTBI primers and CDR3-region Arm-PCR. TCRdb re-called the multiplex PCR reads with MiXCR, one entry per CDR3 protein. In the table there are about 500,000 distinct CDR3 sequences, 12% of which are singletons. Documented time point: newly diagnosed GD, antithyroid drugs for less than 3 months. From PBMCs, RNA was extracted and then used to make the TCR library. These data also featured in a second study, about T cells in Graves' hyperthyroidism and ophthalmopathy. That work states: A 13 V-J model separated ophthalmopathy from stable hyperthyroidism.

The V call is TRBV27, the J call TRBJ2-7; the match to TRBD1 covers 9 bases. This sample comprised peripheral blood mononuclear cells (PBMCs), obtained at new diagnosis, from a patient treated with antithyroid drugs. This sequence was found in a woman aged 25 to 45 with Graves disease. The CDR3 loop reads CASSPSPGQGRYEQYF. The CDR3 bases are TGTGCCAGCAGTCCATCCCCGGGACAGGGCCGCTACGAGCAGTACTTC.